This T cell receptor (beta chain) was recovered during a study of shared clonotypes between healthy human individuals. Germline values: CDR1 MNHEY, CDR2 SVGAGI. CDR3 size: 15 residues. The J segment lost 4 bases and the V segment lost 5 bases, leaving 10 bases of the junction unmatched. Naive CD8 cells comprised CD45RO-negative, CCR7-positively selected cells, excluding terminally differentiated effector memory CD45RA+ cells. Assay used: immunoSEQ multiplex PCR; TCRdb lists only in-frame clones, some missing. Among around 1.9 million clones, around 93% were seen once, and the ten largest hold more than 1.5%.

The sequencing sample was made of naive CD8+ T cells from PBMCs. The sequence was collected from a man aged 18-30 years in good health. Some clones in this sample may be carry-over from other donors' samples. This chain uses TRBV6-5 with TRBJ1-2; TRBD1 matches 7 bases. The CDR3 loop is CASSPRTGFGYGYTF. CDR3 in DNA: TGTGCCAGCAGTCCCAGGACAGGATTCGGCTATGGCTACACCTTC.